Given below is one T cell receptor (beta chain) in context. The target antigen is unknown. This record comes from a study of tumor-infiltrating lymphocytes in localized non-small cell lung cancer. Broader study findings: Tumors had more T cell infiltration than uninvolved lung, per TCRbeta sequencing and CD3 counts. No T-cell fraction difference was seen between IM1 and IM2 tumors. Not all patients were TCR sequenced, owing to tissue quantity. Tumor T-cell fraction was not associated with recurrence-free survival.

Trimming shortened V by 6 bases and J by 5 bases, and 13 bases separated the two germline ends. This CDR3 has 14 residues. CDR1 is MNHEY, CDR2 SVGAGI, per germline. Clones were sequenced by immunoSEQ multiplex PCR, and TCRdb holds only the in-frame ones, with some missing. The sample shows 12,000 or so clones, 84% of them seen only once. The sequence came from a human donor with non-small cell lung cancer. The sequenced material came from lung tumor tissue. J is TRBJ1-4 and V is TRBV6-5; D gene ambiguous. CDR3 residues: CASRTGQLNEKLFF. The CDR3 bases are TGTGCCAGCAGGACTGGGCAGCTCAATGAAAAACTGTTTTTT.